This T cell receptor beta chain was found in a study of CD8+ T cells in alopecia areata. The CDR3 spans 14 residues. After removal of 2 bases from V and 0 bases from J, the junction contained 1 base not matched to a gene. Germline CDR1 and CDR2: MNHNY and SVGAGI (reference sequence). Documented treatment: oral pan-JAK inhibitor, 5-10 mg twice daily. Isolated RNA was reverse transcribed into cDNA used as the sequencing template. Generated by immunoSEQ multiplex PCR, the TCRdb table keeps only in-frame clones and is missing some. The sample includes approximately 180,000 clones, about 55% of them seen just once. Study findings and constraints: A large proportion of expanded lesional clones were detected persisting in scalp and blood during tofacitinib. Tofacitinib yielded significantly lower scalp clonality and fewer expanded CD8+ clones among the top 100.

A word on this clone: What it binds is not known.

The sequence was obtained from a human donor with alopecia areata. The chain has TRBV6-6 and TRBJ2-7, with 7 positions matching TRBD1. The input for sequencing was CD8+ T cells sorted from blood, taken at week 24, from a patient treated with tofacitinib. The CDR3 DNA is TGTGCCAGCAGTTACCGGGACAGCTCCTACGAGCAGTACTTC. This sequence encodes CASSYRDSSYEQYF.